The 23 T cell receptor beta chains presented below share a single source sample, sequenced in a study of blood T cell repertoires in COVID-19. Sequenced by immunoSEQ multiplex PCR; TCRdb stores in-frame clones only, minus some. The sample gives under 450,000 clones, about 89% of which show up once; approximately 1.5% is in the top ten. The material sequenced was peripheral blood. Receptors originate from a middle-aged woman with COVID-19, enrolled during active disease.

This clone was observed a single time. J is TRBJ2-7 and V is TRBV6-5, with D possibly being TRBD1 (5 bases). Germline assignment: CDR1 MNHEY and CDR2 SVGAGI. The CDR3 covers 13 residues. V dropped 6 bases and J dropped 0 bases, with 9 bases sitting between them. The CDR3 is CASRDSDSYEQYF. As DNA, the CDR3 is TGTGCCAGCAGAGACAGCGACTCCTACGAGCAGTACTTC.

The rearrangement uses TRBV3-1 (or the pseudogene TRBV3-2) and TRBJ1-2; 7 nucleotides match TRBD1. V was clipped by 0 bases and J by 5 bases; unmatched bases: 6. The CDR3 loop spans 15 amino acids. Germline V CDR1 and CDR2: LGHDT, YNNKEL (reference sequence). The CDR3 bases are TGTGCCAGCAGCCAAGAATTCCAGGGGGGTTATGGCTACACCTTC. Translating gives CASSQEFQGGYGYTF.

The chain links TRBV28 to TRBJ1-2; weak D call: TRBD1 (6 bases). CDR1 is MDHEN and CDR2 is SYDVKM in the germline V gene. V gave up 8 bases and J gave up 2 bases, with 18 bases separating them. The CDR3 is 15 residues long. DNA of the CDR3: TGTGCCAGCTCTCCTCCCCTTCAGGGGAACTATGGCTACACCTTC. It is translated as CASSPPLQGNYGYTF.

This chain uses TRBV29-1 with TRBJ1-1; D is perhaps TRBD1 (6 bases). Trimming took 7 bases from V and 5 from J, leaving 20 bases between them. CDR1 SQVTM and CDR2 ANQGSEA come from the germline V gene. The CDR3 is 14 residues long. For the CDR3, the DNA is TGCAGCGCCCATCCCGACAGGAGGCGGACTGAAGCTTTCTTT. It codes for CSAHPDRRRTEAFF.

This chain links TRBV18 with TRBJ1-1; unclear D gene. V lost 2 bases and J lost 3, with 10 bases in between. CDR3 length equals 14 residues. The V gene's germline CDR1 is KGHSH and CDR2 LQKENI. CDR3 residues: CASSPISQDTEAFF. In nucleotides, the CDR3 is TGTGCCAGCTCACCAATCTCTCAGGACACTGAAGCTTTCTTT.

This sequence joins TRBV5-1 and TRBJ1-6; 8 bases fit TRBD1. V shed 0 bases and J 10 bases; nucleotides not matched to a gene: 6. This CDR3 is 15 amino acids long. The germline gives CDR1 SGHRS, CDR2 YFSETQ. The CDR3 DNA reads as TGCGCCAGCAGCTTGGTGTCAGGGGGCGAGTCACCCCTCCACTTT. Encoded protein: CASSLVSGGESPLHF.

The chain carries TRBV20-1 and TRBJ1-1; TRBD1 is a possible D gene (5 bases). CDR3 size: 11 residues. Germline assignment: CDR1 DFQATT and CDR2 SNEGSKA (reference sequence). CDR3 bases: TGCCAGCTAGGGGATAACACTGAAGCTTTCTTT. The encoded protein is CQLGDNTEAFF.

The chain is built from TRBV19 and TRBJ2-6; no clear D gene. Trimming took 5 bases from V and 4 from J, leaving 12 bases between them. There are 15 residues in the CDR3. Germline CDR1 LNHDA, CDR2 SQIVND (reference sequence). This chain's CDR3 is CASSLSTHGANVLTF. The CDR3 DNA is TGTGCCAGTAGTCTCTCGACACACGGGGCCAACGTCCTGACTTTC.

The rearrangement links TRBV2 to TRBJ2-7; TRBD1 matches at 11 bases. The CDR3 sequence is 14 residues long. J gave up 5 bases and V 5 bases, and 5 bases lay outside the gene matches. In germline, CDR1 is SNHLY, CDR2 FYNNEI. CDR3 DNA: TGTGCCAGCAGTCCGGACAGGGGGCGGCACGAGCAGTACTTC. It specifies CASSPDRGRHEQYF. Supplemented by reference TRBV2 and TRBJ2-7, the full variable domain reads EPEVTQTPSHQVTQMGQEVILRCVPISNHLYFYWYRQILGQKVEFLVSFYNNEISEKSEIFDDQFSVERPDGSNFTLKIRSTKLEDSAMYFCASSPDRGRHEQYFGPGTRLTVT.

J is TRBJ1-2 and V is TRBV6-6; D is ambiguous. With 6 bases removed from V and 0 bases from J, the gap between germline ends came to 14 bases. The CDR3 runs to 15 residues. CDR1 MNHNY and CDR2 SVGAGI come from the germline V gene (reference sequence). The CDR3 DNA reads TGTGCCAGCAGCACCGGACTACGAGCTAACTATGGCTACACCTTC. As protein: CASSTGLRANYGYTF.

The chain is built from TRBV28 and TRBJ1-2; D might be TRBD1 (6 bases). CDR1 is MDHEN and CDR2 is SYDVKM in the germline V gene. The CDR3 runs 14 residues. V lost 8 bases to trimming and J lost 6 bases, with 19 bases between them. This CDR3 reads CASATGSRGDGYTF. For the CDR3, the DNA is TGTGCCAGCGCTACAGGGAGCCGAGGGGATGGCTACACCTTC.

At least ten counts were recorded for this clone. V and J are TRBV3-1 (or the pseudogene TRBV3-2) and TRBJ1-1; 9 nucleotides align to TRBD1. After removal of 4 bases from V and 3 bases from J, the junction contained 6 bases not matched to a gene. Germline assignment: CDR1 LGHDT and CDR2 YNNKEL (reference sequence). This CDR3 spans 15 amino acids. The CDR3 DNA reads TGTGCCAGCAGCCCGGGACAGGGTATCGACACTGAAGCTTTCTTT. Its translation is CASSPGQGIDTEAFF.

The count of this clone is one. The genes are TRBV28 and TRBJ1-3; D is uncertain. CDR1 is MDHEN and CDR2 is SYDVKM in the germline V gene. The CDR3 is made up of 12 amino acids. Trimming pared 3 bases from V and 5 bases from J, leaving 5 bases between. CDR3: CASSFDRNTIYF. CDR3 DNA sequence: TGTGCCAGCAGTTTTGACAGAAACACCATATATTTT.

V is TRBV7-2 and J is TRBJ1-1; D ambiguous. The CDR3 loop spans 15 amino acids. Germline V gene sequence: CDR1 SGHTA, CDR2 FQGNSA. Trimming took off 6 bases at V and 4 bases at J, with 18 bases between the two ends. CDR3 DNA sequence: TGTGCCAGCAGTCCTACGGCGCGACTGGGCACTGAAGCTTTCTTT. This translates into CASSPTARLGTEAFF. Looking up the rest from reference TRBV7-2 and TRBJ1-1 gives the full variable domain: GAGVSQSPSNKVTEKGKDVELRCDPISGHTALYWYRQSLGQGLEFLIYFQGNSAPDKSGLPSDRFSAERTGGSVSTLTIQRTQQEDSAVYLCASSPTARLGTEAFFGQGTRLTVV.

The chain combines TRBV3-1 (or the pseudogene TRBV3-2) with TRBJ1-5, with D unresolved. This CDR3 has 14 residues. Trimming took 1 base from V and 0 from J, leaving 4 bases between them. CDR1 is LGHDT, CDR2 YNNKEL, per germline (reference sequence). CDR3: CASSQGNSNQPQHF. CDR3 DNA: TGTGCCAGCAGCCAAGGTAATAGCAATCAGCCCCAGCATTTT.

The DNA of the CDR3 is TGTGCCAGCTCACCGATCCCACTCTCCTACGAGCAGTACTTC. Its translation is CASSPIPLSYEQYF. This chain connects TRBV18 to TRBJ2-7; D is ambiguous. The germline V gene has CDR1 KGHSH and CDR2 LQKENI. Trimming took off 3 bases at V and 0 bases at J, with 9 bases between the two ends. The CDR3 is 14 amino acids.

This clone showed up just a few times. The CDR3 nucleotides read TGTGCCAGCAGTTCCCGGACTGATTCACCCCTCCACTTT. Translating gives CASSSRTDSPLHF. The chain joins TRBV27 to TRBJ1-6; D call uncertain. Germline CDR1 MNHEY, CDR2 SMNVEV (reference sequence). This CDR3 has 13 residues. Trimming removed 4 bases at V and 8 bases at J, with 9 bases between.

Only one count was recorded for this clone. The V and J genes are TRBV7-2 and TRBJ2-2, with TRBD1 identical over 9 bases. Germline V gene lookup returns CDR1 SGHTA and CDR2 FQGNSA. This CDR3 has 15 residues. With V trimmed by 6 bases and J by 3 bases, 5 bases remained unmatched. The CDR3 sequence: CASSFRTGDTGELFF. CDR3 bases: TGTGCCAGCAGTTTTAGGACAGGGGACACCGGGGAGCTGTTTTTT. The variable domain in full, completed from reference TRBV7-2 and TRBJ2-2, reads GAGVSQSPSNKVTEKGKDVELRCDPISGHTALYWYRQSLGQGLEFLIYFQGNSAPDKSGLPSDRFSAERTGGSVSTLTIQRTQQEDSAVYLCASSFRTGDTGELFFGEGSRLTVL.

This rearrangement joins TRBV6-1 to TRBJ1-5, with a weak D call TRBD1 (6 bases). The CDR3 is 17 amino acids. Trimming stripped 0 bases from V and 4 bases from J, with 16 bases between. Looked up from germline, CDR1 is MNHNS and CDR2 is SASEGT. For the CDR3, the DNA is TGTGCCAGCAGTGAAGCGAGAGGAGTAGGGGGAAATCAGCCCCAGCATTTT. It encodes CASSEARGVGGNQPQHF.

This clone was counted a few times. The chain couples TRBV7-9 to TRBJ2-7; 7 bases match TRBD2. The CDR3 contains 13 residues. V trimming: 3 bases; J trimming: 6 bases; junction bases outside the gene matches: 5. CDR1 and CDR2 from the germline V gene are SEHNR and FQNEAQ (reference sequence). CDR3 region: CASSFSGPAEQYF. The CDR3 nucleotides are TGTGCCAGCAGCTTTAGCGGGCCGGCCGAGCAGTACTTC.

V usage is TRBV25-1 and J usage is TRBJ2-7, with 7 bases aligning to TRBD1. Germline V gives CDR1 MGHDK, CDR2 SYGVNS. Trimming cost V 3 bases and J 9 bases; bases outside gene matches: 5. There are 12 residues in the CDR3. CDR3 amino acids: CASSEDRRRQYF. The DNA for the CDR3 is TGTGCCAGCAGTGAGGACAGGCGTCGGCAGTACTTC.

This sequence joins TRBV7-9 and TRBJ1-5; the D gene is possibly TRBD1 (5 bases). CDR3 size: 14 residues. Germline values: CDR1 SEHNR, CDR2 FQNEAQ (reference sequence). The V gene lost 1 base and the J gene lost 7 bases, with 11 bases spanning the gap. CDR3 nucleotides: TGTGCCAGCAGCTTAGGGGCAGGGTTGCAGCCCCAGCATTTT. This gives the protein CASSLGAGLQPQHF.

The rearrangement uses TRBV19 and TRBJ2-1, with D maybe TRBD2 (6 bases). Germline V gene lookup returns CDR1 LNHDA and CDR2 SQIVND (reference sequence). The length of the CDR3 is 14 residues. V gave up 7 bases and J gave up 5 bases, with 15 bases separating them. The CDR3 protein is CASTRPGLHNEQFF. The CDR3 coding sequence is TGTGCCAGTACCCGTCCGGGACTCCACAATGAGCAGTTCTTC.